These T cell receptor beta chains were read from a single sample in a study of OX40 agonist ivuxolimab in advanced cancers. Profiled with immunoSEQ multiplex PCR; TCRdb holds only in-frame clones, not every one. The table shows about 31,000 clones, with around three quarters occurring only once. Source: CD4+ or CD8+ T cells sorted from blood, taken in a trial of the OX40 agonist ivuxolimab. These receptors came from an adult with an advanced solid tumor such as melanoma, head and neck, liver or kidney cancer. The conserved cysteine and the conserved F or W are not part of the CDR3 here. The D gene is left open where the match is weak.

D | V | CDR3
TRBD1 | TRBV6-5 | ASTRTGMNTEAF
TRBD2 | TRBV6-4 | ASSMTSGGQETQY
NA | TRBV9 | ASSVPVNTEAF
NA | TRBV5-4 | ASSLWAGFSYEQY
NA | TRBV2 | ASRNRDSTWGEQY
NA | TRBV7-9 | ASSLAGGPLETQY
NA | TRBV5-1 | ASSLSPAGGSSGNTIY
NA | TRBV25-1 | AISGQNNPGELF
NA | TRBV6-5 | ASSTDKNYGYT
TRBD2 | TRBV4-1 | ASSQGTTRGVPGGHEQY
TRBD1 | TRBV12-5 | ASGLVPAAGGARLGDFSYNEQF
NA | TRBV19 | ASSIFPGYEQY
NA | TRBV6-1 | ASSVGGEWYEQY
NA | TRBV6-5 | ASSYSFSLDGYT
NA | TRBV28 | ASSSSRLQF
NA | TRBV7-6 | ASSLGTTYEQY
NA | TRBV19 | ASSIQRAETQY
TRBD1 | TRBV27 | ASSMGTGTDEQY
TRBD1 | TRBV4-1 | ASSQDPDPGQEAYGYT
NA | TRBV5-6 | ASSRTGTLHNEQF
NA | TRBV5-6 | ASSSLGVPYGYT
NA | TRBV27 | ASSFGATARRNQPQH
NA | TRBV9 | ASSVAEGGYT
NA | TRBV30 | AWSVWGGYEQY
NA | TRBV7-9 | ASSLKSLGVYEQY
NA | TRBV11-2 | ASSLDIWTAGYT
TRBD2 | TRBV6-4 | ASSSGGATDTQY
NA | TRBV11-2 | ASSYTGNEQY